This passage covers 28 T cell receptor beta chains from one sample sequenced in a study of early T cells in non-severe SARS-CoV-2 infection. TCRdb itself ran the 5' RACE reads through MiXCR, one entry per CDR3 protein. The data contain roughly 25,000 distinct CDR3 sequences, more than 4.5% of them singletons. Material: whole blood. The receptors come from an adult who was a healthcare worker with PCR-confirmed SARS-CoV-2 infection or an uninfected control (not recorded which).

CDR3 protein: CASLTFGQPQHF. Written as DNA, the CDR3 is TGTGCCAGCCTTACTTTTGGGCAGCCCCAGCATTTT. This sequence joins TRBV6-2 or TRBV6-3 and TRBJ1-5; D uncertain. V dropped 8 bases and J dropped 7 bases, with 12 bases sitting between them. Per the germline V gene, CDR1 is MNHEY and CDR2 is SVGEGT. The CDR3 extends over 12 amino acids.

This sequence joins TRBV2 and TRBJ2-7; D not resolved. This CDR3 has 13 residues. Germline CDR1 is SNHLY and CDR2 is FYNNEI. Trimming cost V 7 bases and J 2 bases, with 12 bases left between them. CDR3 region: CASNLARAYEQYF. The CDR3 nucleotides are TGTGCCAGCAACCTGGCCAGAGCCTACGAGCAGTACTTC.

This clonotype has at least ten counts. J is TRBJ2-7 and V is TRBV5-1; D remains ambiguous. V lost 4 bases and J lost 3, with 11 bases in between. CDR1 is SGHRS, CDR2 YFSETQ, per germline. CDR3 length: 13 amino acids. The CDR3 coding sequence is TGCGCCAGCAGCCCGGGCCCCAACTACGAGCAGTACTTC. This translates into CASSPGPNYEQYF.

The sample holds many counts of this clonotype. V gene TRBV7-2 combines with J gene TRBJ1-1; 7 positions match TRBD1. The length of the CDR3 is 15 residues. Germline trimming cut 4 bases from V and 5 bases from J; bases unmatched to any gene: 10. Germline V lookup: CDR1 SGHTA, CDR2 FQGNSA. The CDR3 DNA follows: TGTGCCAGCAGCTCCTCACACAGGGGACAGACTGAAGCTTTCTTT. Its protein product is CASSSSHRGQTEAFF.

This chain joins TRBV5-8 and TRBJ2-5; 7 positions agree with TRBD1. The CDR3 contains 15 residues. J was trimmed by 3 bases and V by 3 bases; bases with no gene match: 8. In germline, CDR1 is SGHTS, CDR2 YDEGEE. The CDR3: CASSWRQQGKETQYF. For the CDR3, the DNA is TGTGCCAGCAGCTGGCGGCAACAGGGGAAAGAGACCCAGTACTTC. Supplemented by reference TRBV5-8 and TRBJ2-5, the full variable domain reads EAGVTQSPTHLIKTRGQQATLRCSPISGHTSVYWYQQALGLGLQFLLWYDEGEERNRGNFPPRFSGRQFPNYSSELNVNALELEDSALYLCASSWRQQGKETQYFGPGTRLLVL.

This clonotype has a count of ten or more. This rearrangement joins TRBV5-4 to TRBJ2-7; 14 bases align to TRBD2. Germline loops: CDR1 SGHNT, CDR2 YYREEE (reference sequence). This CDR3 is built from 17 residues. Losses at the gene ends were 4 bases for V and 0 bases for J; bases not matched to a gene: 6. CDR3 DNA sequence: TGTGCCAGCAGCAACGGACTAGCGGGGGGCCTCTCCTACGAGCAGTACTTC. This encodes CASSNGLAGGLSYEQYF.

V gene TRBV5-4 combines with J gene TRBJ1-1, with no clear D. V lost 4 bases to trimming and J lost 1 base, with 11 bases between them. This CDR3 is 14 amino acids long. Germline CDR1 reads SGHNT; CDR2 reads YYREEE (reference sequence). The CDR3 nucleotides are TGTGCCAGCAGCGCCGAGATTTCGAACACTGAAGCTTTCTTT. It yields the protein CASSAEISNTEAFF.

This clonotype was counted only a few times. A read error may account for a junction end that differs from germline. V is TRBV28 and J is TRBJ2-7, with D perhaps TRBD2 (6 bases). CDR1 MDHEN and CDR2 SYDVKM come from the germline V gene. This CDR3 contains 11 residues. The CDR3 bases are TGTGCCAGCAGTTTACCCCGGGGACTCCTTTTC. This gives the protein CASSLPRGLLF.

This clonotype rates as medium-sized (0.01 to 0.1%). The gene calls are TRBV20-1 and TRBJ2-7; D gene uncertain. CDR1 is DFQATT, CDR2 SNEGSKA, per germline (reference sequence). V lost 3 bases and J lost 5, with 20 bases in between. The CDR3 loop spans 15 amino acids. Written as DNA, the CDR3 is TGCAGTGCTAGTCGGCCACAAGGCGATATCCACGAGCAGTACTTC. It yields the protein CSASRPQGDIHEQYF.

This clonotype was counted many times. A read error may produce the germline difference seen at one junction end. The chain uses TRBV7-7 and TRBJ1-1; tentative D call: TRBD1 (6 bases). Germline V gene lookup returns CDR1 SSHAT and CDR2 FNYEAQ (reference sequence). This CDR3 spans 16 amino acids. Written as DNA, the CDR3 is TGTGCTAGCAGATCTAACCCGGGACATCGGAACACTGAAGCTTTCTTT. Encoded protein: CASRSNPGHRNTEAFF.

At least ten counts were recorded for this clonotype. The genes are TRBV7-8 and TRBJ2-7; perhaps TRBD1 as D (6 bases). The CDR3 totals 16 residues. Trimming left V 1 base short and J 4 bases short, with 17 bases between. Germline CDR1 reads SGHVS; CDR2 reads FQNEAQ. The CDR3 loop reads CASSLVQGIPIYEQYF. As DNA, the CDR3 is TGTGCCAGCAGCTTAGTTCAGGGGATCCCTATTTACGAGCAGTACTTC.

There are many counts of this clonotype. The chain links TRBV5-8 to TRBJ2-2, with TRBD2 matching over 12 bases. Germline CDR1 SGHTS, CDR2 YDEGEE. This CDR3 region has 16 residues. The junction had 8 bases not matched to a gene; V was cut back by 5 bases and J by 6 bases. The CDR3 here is CASRPTSGGYAGELFF. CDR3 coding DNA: TGTGCCAGCAGGCCCACTAGCGGGGGGTACGCCGGGGAGCTGTTTTTT.

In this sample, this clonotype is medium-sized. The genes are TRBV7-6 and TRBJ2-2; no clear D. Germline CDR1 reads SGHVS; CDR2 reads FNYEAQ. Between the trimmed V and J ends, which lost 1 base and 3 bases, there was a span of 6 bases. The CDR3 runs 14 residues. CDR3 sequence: CASSLGQYTGELFF. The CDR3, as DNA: TGTGCCAGCAGCTTAGGGCAGTACACCGGGGAGCTGTTTTTT.

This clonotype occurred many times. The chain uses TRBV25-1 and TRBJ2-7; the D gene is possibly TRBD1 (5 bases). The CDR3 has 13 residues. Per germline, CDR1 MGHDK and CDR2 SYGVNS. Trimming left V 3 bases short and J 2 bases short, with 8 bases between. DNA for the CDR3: TGTGCCAGCAGTGACAGGGAACCCTACGAGCAGTACTTC. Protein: CASSDREPYEQYF.

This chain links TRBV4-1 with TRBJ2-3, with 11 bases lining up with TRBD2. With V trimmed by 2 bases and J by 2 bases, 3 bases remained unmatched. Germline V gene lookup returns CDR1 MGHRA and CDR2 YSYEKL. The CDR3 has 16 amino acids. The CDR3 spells CASSQLSGGDTDTQYF. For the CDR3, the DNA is TGCGCCAGCAGCCAACTTAGCGGGGGGGACACAGATACGCAGTATTTT.

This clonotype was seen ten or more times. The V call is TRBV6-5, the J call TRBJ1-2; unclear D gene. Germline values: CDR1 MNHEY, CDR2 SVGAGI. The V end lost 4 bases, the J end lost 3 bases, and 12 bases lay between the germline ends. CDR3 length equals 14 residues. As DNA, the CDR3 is TGTGCCAGCAGTTCGACATTTGCGGACTATGGCTACACCTTC. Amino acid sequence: CASSSTFADYGYTF.

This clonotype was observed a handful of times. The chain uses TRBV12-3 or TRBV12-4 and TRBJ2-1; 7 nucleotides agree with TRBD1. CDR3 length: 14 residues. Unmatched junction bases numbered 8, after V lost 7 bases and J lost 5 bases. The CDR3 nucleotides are TGTGCCAGCACCAAGGGACAGTACGACAATGAGCAGTTCTTC. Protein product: CASTKGQYDNEQFF.

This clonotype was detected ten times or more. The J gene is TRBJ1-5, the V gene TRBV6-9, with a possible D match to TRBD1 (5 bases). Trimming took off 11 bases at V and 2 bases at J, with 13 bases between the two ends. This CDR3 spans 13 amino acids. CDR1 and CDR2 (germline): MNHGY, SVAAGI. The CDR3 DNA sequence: TGTGCCGGTTCCCAGGGATGCAATCAGCCCCAGCATTTT. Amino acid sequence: CAGSQGCNQPQHF.

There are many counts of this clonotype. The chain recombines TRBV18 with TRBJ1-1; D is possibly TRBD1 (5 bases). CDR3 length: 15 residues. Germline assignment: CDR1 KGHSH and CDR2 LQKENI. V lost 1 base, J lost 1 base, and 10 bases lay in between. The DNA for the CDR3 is TGTGCCAGCTCACCACGACAGATATCGAACACTGAAGCTTTCTTT. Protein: CASSPRQISNTEAFF.

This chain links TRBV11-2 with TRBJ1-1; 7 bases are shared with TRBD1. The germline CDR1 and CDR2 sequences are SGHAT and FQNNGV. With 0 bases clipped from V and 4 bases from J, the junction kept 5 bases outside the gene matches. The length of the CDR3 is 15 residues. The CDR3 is CASSLEGGAFTEAFF. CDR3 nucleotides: TGTGCCAGCAGCTTAGAAGGGGGCGCGTTCACTGAAGCTTTCTTT.

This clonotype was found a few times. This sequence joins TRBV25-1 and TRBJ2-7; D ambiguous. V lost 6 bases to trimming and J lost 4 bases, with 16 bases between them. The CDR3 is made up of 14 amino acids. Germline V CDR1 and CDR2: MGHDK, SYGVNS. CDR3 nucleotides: TGTGCCAGCAGGGACCGAGGAGCTAGTTACGAGCAGTACTTC. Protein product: CASRDRGASYEQYF.

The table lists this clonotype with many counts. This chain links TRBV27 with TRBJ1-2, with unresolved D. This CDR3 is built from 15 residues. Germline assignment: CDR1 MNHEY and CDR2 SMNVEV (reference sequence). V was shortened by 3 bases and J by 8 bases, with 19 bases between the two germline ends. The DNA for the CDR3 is TGTGCCAGCAGTTTCAGACCGGATTCCCCACCAGGCTACACCTTC. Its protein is CASSFRPDSPPGYTF.

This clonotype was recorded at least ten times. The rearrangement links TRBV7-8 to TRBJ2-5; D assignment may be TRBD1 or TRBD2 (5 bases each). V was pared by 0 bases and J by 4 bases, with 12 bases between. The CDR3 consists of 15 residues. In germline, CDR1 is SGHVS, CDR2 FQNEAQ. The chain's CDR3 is CASSLAMGRIETQYF. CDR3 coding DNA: TGTGCCAGCAGCTTAGCGATGGGACGGATAGAGACCCAGTACTTC. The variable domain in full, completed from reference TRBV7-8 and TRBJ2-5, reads GAGVSQSPRYKVAKRGQDVALRCDPISGHVSLFWYQQALGQGPEFLTYFQNEAQLDKSGLPSDRFFAERPEGSVSTLKIQRTQQEDSAVYLCASSLAMGRIETQYFGPGTRLLVL.

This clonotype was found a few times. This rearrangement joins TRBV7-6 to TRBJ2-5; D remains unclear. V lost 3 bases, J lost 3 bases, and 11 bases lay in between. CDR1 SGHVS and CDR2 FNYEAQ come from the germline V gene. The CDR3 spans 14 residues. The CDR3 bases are TGTGCCAGCAGCTTGGAGTATCAGAAAGAGACCCAGTACTTC. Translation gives CASSLEYQKETQYF.

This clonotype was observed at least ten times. The CDR3, as DNA: TGTGCCAGCAGCAACCAGGGCTCCTATAATTCACCCCTCCACTTT. The encoded protein is CASSNQGSYNSPLHF. The chain uses TRBV14 and TRBJ1-6; D may be TRBD1 (5 bases). CDR1 and CDR2 (germline): SGHDN, FVKESK. The V and J ends lost 5 bases and 0 bases respectively, with 8 bases between them. CDR3 size: 15 residues.

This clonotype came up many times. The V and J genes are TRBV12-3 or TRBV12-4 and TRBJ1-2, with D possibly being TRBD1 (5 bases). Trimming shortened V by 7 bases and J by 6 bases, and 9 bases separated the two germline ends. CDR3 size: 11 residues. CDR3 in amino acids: CASNARDGYTF. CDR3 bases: TGTGCCAGCAATGCCAGGGATGGCTACACCTTC.

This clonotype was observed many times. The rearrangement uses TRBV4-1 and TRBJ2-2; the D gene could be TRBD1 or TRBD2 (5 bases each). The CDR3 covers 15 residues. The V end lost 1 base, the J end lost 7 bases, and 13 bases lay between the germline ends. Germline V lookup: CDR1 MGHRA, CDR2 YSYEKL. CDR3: CASSQVTGPDGELFF. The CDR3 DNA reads TGCGCCAGCAGCCAAGTCACGGGACCGGACGGGGAGCTGTTTTTT.

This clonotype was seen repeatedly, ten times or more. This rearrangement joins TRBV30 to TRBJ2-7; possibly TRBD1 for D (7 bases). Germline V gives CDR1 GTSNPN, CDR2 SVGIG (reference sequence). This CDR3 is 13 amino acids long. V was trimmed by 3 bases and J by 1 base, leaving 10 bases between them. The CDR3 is CAWSGGQSYEQYF. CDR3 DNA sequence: TGTGCCTGGAGCGGGGGACAGTCCTACGAGCAGTACTTC.